Included here is one T cell receptor beta chain sequence, with context. Both about-4-week and about-12-week second-dose recipients were combined. The data were obtained in a study of T cell responses to AZD1222 COVID-19 vaccine. Method: immunoSEQ multiplex PCR; TCRdb's copy keeps in-frame clones and lacks some. The table has some 150,000 clones, 92% seen once. CDR3 length: 13 residues. Per the germline V gene, CDR1 is LNHDA and CDR2 is SQIVND (reference sequence). V was pared by 9 bases and J by 7 bases, with 18 bases between. This TCR was sampled from an adult who received the AZD1222 COVID-19 vaccine. The sequences come from peripheral blood, collected 28 days after the second AZD1222 dose. The V and J genes are TRBV19 and TRBJ1-1; D ambiguous. CDR3 protein: CASLTSGGGEAFF. In nucleotides, the CDR3 is TGTGCCAGCCTAACCTCGGGAGGAGGTGAAGCTTTCTTT.